This T cell receptor beta chain was retrieved from a study of identical twins (dated by TCRdb to the mid-2010s). Some background on the complete study: To test whether fetal clonotypes persist, the study used deep sequencing on TCR alpha and beta repertoires from monozygotic twins, unrelated adults of various ages, and cord blood. Replicate twin experiments were performed at different times using different library preparation protocols to rule out contamination. General findings and caveats noted by the study authors: In monozygotic twins, out-of-frame TCR alpha sharing was systematically underestimated by recombination models, although the models agreed with sharing between unrelated individuals. In beta out-of-frame sequences, excess twin sharing was weaker, because having fewer shared sequences lowered the signal-to-noise ratio. Abundant cord blood beta clonotypes had fewer insertions, young adult naive repertoires showed a similar but weaker trend, and memory repertoires showed no such trend. Conclusions relied on cross-sectional statistical analysis, since the same donors could not be followed over many years. Out-of-frame TCR alpha sequences shared between twins showed an excess of low generation-probability sequences compared with coincidental sharing between unrelated individuals. Invariant T cells such as MAIT and iNKT could partly confound zero-insertion analyses, though diverse VJ usage argued against this for most clonotypes.

Every donor in the study was a healthy Caucasian. Three pairs of female monozygotic twins, all aged about 18 to 30 years, made up the twin cohort. Peripheral blood mononuclear cells were used as the source from which RNA for TCR libraries was isolated. Libraries were built with 5' RACE. Sequencing took place on an Illumina HiSeq 2000. Template switching introduced a universal primer binding site; the final cDNA contained a unique molecular identifier, enabling accurate counting of TCR cDNA molecules. Specific primers in the conserved constant-segment region were used to synthesize first-strand cDNA for the TCR alpha and beta chains. Each cDNA library was double barcoded, with a SMART-Mk sample barcode plus Illumina barcodes, to control for contamination. TruSeq adapter sequences and Illumina sample barcodes were added in two successive PCR steps. TCR alpha and beta cDNA libraries were sequenced on the Illumina HiSeq platform with custom primers. The source study handled its data this way. Raw reads were processed with MiGEC to extract unique molecular identifiers, and MiXCR was used to determine CDR3 positions. Recombination models were inferred per individual with the repgenHMM and IGoR tools using an EM algorithm. Shared clonotype analysis was performed with the tcR package in R, normalizing sharing by the product of cloneset sizes. To study raw recombination free of thymic and clonal selection effects, out-of-frame nonproductive sequences were analyzed. TCRdb cleaned the public reads at Q25 with fastp, built clones with MiXCR and kept in-frame beta chains. Entries are consolidated by CDR3 protein sequence, retaining the most common genes and DNA. Here the V and J calls rest on TCRdb's processing, not on the authors' analysis. This sample is represented by around 680,000 distinct CDR3 sequences; under 9% of them were singletons. Together, the top ten hold around 0.95% of the sample.

This clonotype was seen more than once but under ten times. The specificity of this receptor is unknown. Mismatch with germline at one junction end may stem from a read error. Measured from the cysteine to the phenylalanine, the CDR3 is 15 residues long. Only the CDR3 portion is preserved as DNA: 45 bases, with reading frame beginning at the first base. From the germline V gene, CDR1 is SGHRS and CDR2 is YFSETQ. The sample was also linked to a second study, of yellow fever vaccine responses in identical twins. According to the second study: According to the authors, in identical twins the way T cells responded to vaccination appeared partly convergent and partly personalized. Focusing on identical twins, the study followed the T cell clones that responded to the vaccine, and did so with precision.

Recombination connected TRBV5-1 to TRBJ2-3, with 10 bases in between that match TRBD2. The source of this sequence is a woman younger than 30 in good health. The sequencing sample was made of PBMCs. The CDR3 here reads CASSILAGSTDTQYF. The DNA is as follows: TGTGCCAGCAGCATACTAGCGGGGAGCACAGATACGCAGTATTTT.